This T cell receptor beta chain was obtained from a study of shared clonotypes between healthy human individuals. Per germline, CDR1 SGHKS and CDR2 YYEKEE (reference sequence). The CDR3 covers 16 residues. V was trimmed by 1 base and J by 4 bases, leaving 18 bases between them. Generated by immunoSEQ multiplex PCR, the TCRdb table keeps only in-frame clones and is missing some. The sample contains approximately 1.5 million clones, just under 99% of which appear only once. The chain is built from TRBV5-5 and TRBJ2-7; D gene uncertain. The origin of this receptor is a young man in good health. What was sequenced was naive CD4+ T cells sorted from blood. Subset denoted: CD45RA+ positively selected. CDR3 coding DNA: TGTGCCAGCAGCTTGAACCGACTCCGCGGAAGTTACGAGCAGTACTTC. Protein sequence: CASSLNRLRGSYEQYF.